This TCR beta chain comes out of a study of beta chain features in type 1 diabetes. Study-wide points: Type 1 diabetes patients had TCRB CDR3s that were shorter (moderately but significantly so) in all four CD4+ subsets.

For this clone: Its antigen is still unknown.

The CDR3 runs to 13 residues. The V end lost 1 base, the J end lost 8 bases, and 11 bases lay between the germline ends. The germline V gene has CDR1 SEHNR and CDR2 FQNEAQ (reference sequence). As every portion of the isolated RNA was reverse transcribed, the sequencing read expressed TCRB transcripts. Assay: immunoSEQ multiplex PCR; the TCRdb copy retains only in-frame clones and omits some. The sample yields a few hundred thousand clones, 16% seen once. V gene TRBV7-9 combines with J gene TRBJ1-2; no clear D. The receptor was derived from a man aged 30 to 39 with type 1 diabetes. What was sequenced was naive CD4+ T cells from blood. CDR3 coding DNA: TGTGCCAGCAGCTTAGAGGCGGTCCGGGGCTACACCTTC. Translated: CASSLEAVRGYTF.